One T cell receptor beta chain is described in this entry. Its specificity is unknown. A much larger clone differs from this one at a single base, so this may be a read error. Amplification of the TCR beta CDR3 regions used RNA transcripts (as template). First-round RT-PCR relied on HTBI primers, and a second-round multiplex PCR came next. One entry per CDR3 protein, called by TCRdb with MiXCR from the multiplex PCR reads. Among around 1.1 million distinct CDR3 sequences listed, less than 45% were seen once. This sample is drawn from a study of Graves' ophthalmopathy and Graves' hyperthyroidism. Study observations and caveats: Most thyroid-expanded clonotypes exceeding 0.001 frequency were also found in blood.

The CDR3 loop spans 11 amino acids. In germline, CDR1 is LNHDA, CDR2 SQIVND (reference sequence). The ends were cut back, 4 bases at V and 11 bases at J, with 9 bases in the middle. The sequenced sample was peripheral blood or thyroid tissue (not recorded which). This clonotype was obtained from an adult man with Graves' hyperthyroidism. V is TRBV19 and J is TRBJ1-5, with D hard to call. The CDR3, as DNA: TGTGCCAGTAGTAGGTCTGGAGCCCAGCATTTT. This sequence encodes CASSRSGAQHF.